This T cell receptor beta chain stems from a study of blood T cell repertoires in COVID-19. At the level of the study: Sites across the United States, Italy and Spain contributed samples from acute and convalescent COVID-19. T cells, B-cell-depleted T cells, or PBMCs provided the cDNA or gDNA that served as material.

Assay used: immunoSEQ multiplex PCR; TCRdb lists only in-frame clones, some missing. This table holds roughly 62,000 clones, approximately 80% found once. Trimming removed 2 bases from V and 1 base from J; junction bases left unmatched: 4. The CDR3 loop spans 15 amino acids. The V gene's germline CDR1 is MNHEY and CDR2 SVGAGI. The V and J genes are TRBV6-5 and TRBJ2-7; TRBD1 agrees at 8 bases. This clonotype was sampled from a woman of 80 years or more with active or convalescent COVID-19. Source material: peripheral blood. The CDR3 spells CASSYRGTGSYEQYF. In nucleotides, the CDR3 is TGTGCCAGCAGTTACCGCGGGACAGGTTCCTACGAGCAGTACTTC.